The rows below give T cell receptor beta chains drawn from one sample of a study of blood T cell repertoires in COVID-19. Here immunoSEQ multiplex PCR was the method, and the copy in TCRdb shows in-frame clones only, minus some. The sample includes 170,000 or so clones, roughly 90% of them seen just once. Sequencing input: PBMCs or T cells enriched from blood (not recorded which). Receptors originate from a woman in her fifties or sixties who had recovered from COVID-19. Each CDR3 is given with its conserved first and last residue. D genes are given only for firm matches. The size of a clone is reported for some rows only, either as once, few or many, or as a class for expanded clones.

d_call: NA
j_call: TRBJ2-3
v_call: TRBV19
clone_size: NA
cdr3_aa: CATAVGVTDTQYF
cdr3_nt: TGTGCCACCGCCGTCGGGGTGACAGATACGCAGTATTTT

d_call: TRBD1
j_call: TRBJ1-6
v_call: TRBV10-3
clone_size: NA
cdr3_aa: CAISLSGQGNSPLHF
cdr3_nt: TGTGCCATCAGCCTCTCGGGACAGGGAAATTCACCCCTCCACTTT

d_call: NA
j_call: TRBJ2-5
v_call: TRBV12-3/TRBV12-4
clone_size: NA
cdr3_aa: CASSLGLQETQYF
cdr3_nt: TGTGCCAGCAGTTTAGGGCTGCAAGAGACCCAGTACTTC

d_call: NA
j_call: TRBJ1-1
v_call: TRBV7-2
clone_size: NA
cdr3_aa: CASSLGTYSTEAFF
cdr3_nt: TGTGCCAGCAGCTTAGGAACGTACAGTACTGAAGCTTTCTTT

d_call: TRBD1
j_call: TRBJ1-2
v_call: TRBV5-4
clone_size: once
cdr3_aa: CASRPGTGGQSGGYTF
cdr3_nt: TGTGCCAGCAGACCCGGGACAGGGGGCCAATCGGGTGGCTACACCTTC

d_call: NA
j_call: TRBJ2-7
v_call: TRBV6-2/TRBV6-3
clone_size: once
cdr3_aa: CASSRIIRGSSYEQYF
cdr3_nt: TGTGCCAGCAGTCGAATCATCAGGGGTAGCTCCTACGAGCAGTACTTC

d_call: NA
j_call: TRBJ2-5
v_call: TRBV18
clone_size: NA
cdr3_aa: CASSPRGSQETQYF
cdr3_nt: TGTGCCAGCTCACCACGTGGCAGCCAAGAGACCCAGTACTTC

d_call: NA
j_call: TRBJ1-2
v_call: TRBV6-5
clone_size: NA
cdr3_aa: CASSSPGRNYGYTF
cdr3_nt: TGTGCCAGCAGTTCTCCAGGTCGAAACTATGGCTACACCTTC

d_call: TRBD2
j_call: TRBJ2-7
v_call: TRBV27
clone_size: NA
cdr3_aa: CASSLRTSGGLYEQYF
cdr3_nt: TGTGCCAGCAGTCTCAGGACTAGCGGGGGCCTATACGAGCAGTACTTC

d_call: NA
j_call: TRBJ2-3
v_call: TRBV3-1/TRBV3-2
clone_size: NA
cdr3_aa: CASSPRERGTDTQYF
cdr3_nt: TGTGCCAGCAGTCCCCGGGAGCGGGGCACAGATACGCAGTATTTT

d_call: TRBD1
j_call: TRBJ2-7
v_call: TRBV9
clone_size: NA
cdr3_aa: CASNPGDRAYEQYF
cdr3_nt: TGTGCCAGCAACCCCGGGGACAGGGCCTACGAGCAGTACTTC

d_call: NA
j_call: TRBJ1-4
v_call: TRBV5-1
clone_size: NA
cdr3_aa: CASSLEGRVKEKLFF
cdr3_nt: TGCGCCAGCAGCTTGGAGGGCAGGGTTAAAGAAAAACTGTTTTTT

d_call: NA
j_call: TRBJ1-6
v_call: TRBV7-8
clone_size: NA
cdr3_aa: CATALSGKYNSPLHF
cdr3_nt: TGTGCCACAGCGCTATCAGGGAAATATAATTCACCCCTCCACTTT

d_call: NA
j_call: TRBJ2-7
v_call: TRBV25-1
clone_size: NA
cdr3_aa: CASSEPRLPCSYEQYF
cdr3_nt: TGTGCCAGCAGTGAACCGCGACTACCCTGCTCCTACGAGCAGTACTTC

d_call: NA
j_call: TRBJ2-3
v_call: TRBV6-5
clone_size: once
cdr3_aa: CASSYSAGADTQYF
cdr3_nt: TGTGCCAGCAGTTACTCGGCGGGGGCGGATACGCAGTATTTT

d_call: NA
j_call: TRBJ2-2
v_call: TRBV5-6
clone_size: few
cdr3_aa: CASSLGGNTGELFF
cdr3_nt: TGTGCCAGCAGCTTGGGCGGGAACACCGGGGAGCTGTTTTTT

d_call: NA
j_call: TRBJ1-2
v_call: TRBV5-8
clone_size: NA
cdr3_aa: CASRLQGMAGYTF
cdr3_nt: TGTGCCAGCCGTTTACAGGGTATGGCGGGCTACACCTTC

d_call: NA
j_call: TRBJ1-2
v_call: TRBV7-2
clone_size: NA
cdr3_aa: CASSPPGEGYTF
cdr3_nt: TGTGCCAGCAGCCCCCCAGGGGAGGGCTACACCTTC

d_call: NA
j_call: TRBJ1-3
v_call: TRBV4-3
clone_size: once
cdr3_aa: CASSQEAGTSIYF
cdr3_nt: TGCGCCAGCAGCCAGGAAGCCGGGACATCCATATATTTT

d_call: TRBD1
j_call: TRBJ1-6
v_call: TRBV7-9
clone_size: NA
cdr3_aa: CASSLATGALNSPLHF
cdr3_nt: TGTGCCAGCAGCTTAGCTACAGGGGCCTTAAATTCACCCCTCCACTTT

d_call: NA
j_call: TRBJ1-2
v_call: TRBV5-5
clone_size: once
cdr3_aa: CASSGSGTLGYTF
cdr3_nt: TGTGCCAGCAGCGGGAGCGGGACGTTAGGCTACACCTTC

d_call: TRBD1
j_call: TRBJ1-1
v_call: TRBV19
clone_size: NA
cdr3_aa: CASTPFVGGRGRTEAFF
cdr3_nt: TGTGCCAGTACTCCTTTCGTGGGGGGCAGGGGGAGGACTGAAGCTTTCTTT

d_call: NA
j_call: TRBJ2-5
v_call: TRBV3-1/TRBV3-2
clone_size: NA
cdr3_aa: CASSQDARGETQYF
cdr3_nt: TGTGCCAGCAGCCAAGATGCCAGGGGAGAGACCCAGTACTTC

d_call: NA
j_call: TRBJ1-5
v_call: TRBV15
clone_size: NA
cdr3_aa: CATSREWGGQPQHF
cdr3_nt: TGTGCCACCAGCAGAGAGTGGGGGGGGCAGCCCCAGCATTTT

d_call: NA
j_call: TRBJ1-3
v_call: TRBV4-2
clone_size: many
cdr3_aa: CASSQTTSSGNTIYF
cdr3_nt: TGTGCCAGCAGCCAAACAACCTCCTCTGGAAACACCATATATTTT

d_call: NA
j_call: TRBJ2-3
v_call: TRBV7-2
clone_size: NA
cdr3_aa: CASSLGLAPDTQYF
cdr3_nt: TGTGCCAGCAGCTTAGGTCTAGCGCCAGATACGCAGTATTTT

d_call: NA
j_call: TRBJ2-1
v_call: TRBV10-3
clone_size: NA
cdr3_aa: CAISESGGPVNEQFF
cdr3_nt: TGTGCCATCAGTGAGTCGGGGGGGCCAGTGAATGAGCAGTTCTTC

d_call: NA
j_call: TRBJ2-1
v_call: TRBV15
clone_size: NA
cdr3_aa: CATSRARTTYNEQFF
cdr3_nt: TGTGCCACCAGCAGAGCGCGGACTACCTACAATGAGCAGTTCTTC

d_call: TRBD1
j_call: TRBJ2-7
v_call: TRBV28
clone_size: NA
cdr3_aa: CASAGGTGATYEQYF
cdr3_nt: TGTGCCAGCGCTGGAGGGACAGGGGCCACCTACGAGCAGTACTTC

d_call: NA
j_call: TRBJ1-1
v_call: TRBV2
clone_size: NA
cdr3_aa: CASTDGGAGNTEAFF
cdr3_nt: TGTGCCAGCACCGACGGGGGGGCGGGGAACACTGAAGCTTTCTTT